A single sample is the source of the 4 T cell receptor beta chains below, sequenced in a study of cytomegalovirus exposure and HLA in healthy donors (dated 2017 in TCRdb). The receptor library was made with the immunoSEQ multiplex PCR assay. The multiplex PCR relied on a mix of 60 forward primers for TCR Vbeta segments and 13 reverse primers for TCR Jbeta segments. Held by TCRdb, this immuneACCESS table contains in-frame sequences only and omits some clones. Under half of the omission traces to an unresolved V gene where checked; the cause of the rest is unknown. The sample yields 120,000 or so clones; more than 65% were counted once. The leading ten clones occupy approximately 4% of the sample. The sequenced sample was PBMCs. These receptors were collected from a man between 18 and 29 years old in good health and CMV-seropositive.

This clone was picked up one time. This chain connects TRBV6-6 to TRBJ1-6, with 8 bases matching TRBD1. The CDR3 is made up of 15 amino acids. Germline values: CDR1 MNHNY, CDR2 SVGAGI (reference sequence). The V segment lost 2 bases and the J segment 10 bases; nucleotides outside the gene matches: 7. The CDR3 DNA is TGTGCCAGCAGTTACGCGGGACAGGAAGACTCACCCCTCCACTTT. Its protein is CASSYAGQEDSPLHF.

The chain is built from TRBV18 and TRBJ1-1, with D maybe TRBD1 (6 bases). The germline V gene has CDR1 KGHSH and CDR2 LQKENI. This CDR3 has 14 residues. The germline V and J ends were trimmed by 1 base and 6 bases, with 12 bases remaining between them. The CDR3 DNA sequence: TGTGCCAGCTCACCACGAGGGGGGGACGCTGAAGCTTTCTTT. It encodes CASSPRGGDAEAFF.

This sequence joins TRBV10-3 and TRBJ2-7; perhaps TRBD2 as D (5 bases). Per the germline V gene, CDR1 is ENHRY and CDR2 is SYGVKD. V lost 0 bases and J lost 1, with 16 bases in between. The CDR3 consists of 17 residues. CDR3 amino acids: CAISESRSRADSYEQYF. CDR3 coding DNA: TGTGCCATCAGTGAGTCGAGGTCGAGGGCAGATTCCTACGAGCAGTACTTC.

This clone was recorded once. For the CDR3, the DNA is TGTGCCAGCAGCGGAGGGGACAGCAGGGGCTACGAGCAGTACTTC. This translates into CASSGGDSRGYEQYF. This rearrangement joins TRBV9 to TRBJ2-7; 7 bases are shared with TRBD1. Germline V CDR1 and CDR2: SGDLS, YYNGEE. The length of the CDR3 is 15 residues. The V and J ends lost 3 bases and 3 bases, in that order; junction bases with no gene match: 9.